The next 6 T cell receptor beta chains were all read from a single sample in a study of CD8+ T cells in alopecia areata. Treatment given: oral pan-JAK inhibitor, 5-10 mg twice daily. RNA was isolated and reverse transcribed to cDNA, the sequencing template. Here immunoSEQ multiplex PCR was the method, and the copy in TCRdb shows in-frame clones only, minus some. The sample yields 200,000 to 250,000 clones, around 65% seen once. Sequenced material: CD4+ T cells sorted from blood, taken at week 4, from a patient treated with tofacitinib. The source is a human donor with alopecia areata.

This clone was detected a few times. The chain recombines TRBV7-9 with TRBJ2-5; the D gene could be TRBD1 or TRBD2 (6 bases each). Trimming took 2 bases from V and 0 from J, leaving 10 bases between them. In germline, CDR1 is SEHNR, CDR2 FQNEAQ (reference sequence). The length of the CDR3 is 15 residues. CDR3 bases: TGTGCCAGCAGCTTAACAGGGACTTACCAAGAGACCCAGTACTTC. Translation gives CASSLTGTYQETQYF.

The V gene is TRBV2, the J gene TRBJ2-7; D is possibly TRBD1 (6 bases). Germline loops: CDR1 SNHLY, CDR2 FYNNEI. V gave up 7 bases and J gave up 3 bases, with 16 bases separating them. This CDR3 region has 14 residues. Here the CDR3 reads CASTPGAGDYEQYF. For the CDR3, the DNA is TGTGCCAGCACCCCTGGGGCAGGGGACTACGAGCAGTACTTC.

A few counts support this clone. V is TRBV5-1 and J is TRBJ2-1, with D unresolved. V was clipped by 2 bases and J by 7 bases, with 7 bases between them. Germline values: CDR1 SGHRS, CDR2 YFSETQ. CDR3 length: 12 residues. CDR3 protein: CASSFDWNEQFF. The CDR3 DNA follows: TGCGCCAGCAGCTTTGATTGGAATGAGCAGTTCTTC.

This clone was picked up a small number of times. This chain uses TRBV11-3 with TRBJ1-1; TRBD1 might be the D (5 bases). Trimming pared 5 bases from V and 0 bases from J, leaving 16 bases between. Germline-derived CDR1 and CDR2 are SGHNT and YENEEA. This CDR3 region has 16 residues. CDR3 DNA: TGTGCCAGCAGCCCTGGGAGGGGACGGATGAACACTGAAGCTTTCTTT. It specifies CASSPGRGRMNTEAFF.

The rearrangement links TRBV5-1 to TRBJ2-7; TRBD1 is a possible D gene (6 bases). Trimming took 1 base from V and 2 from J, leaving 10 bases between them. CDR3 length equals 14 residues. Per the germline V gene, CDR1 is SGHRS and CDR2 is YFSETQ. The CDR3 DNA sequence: TGCGCCAGCAGCTTGTATCAGGGGCCCTACGAGCAGTACTTC. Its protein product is CASSLYQGPYEQYF.

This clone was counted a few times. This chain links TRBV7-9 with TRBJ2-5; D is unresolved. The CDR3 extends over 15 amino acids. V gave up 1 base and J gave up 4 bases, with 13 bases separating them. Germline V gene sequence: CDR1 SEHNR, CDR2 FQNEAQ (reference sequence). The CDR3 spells CASSLGVRLRETQYF. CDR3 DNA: TGTGCCAGCAGCTTAGGGGTCCGGTTGCGAGAGACCCAGTACTTC.